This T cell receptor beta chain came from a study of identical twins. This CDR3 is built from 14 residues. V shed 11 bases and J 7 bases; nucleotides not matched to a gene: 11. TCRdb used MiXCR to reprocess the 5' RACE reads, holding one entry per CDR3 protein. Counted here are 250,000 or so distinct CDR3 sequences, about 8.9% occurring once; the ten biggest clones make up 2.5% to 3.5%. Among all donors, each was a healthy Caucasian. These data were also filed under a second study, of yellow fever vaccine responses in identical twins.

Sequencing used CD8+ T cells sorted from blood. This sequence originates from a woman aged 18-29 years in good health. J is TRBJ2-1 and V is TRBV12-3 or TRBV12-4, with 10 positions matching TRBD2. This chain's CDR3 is CAQKPAGGRNEQFF. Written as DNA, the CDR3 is TGTGCCCAGAAACCAGCGGGGGGGCGGAATGAGCAGTTCTTC.